The clone carrying this T cell receptor (beta chain) was counted at least ten times. The source of the sample is a study of Graves' ophthalmopathy and Graves' hyperthyroidism. CDR3 length equals 14 residues. V lost 3 bases and J 2 bases, leaving 11 bases between the germline ends. CDR1 LNHDA and CDR2 SQIVND come from the germline V gene (reference sequence). CDR3 regions of TCR beta were amplified from RNA transcripts. The authors performed first-round RT-PCR with HTBI primers and then a second-round multiplex PCR. TCRdb reanalysed the multiplex PCR reads using MiXCR and keeps one entry per CDR3 protein. The table shows about 1.2 million distinct CDR3 sequences, with 36% occurring only once. Exclusion applied to patients with other autoimmune diseases, uncontrolled infections, pregnancy or lactation.

Material for sequencing was peripheral blood or thyroid tissue (not recorded which). The TCR comes from an adult man with Graves' hyperthyroidism. The V gene is TRBV19, the J gene TRBJ2-7, with no clear D. CDR3 nucleotide sequence: TGTGCCAGTAGTATGGGCAGGACCGCCTACGAGCAGTACTTC. Translation: CASSMGRTAYEQYF.